This record looks at one T cell receptor (beta chain) sequence and its context. No antigen is known for it. No much larger clonotype is one base removed from it; base qualities were not supplied. The junction shows trimming of 4 bases on V and 10 bases on J, and the gene matches do not reach 6 bases of it. From the cysteine through the phenylalanine, the CDR3 covers 13 amino acids. CDR3 DNA only is kept here, 39 bases in frame from base 1. The germline V gene gives CDR1 as MDHEN and CDR2 as SYDVKM. Each donor gave one peripheral blood draw, averaging approximately 0.12 L, which was collected into heparinised tubes. Using a panel that included CD45RO, CCR7, CD25, CD127, CD95 and CD27, naive, central memory, regulatory and stem cell-like memory CD4+ T cells were sorted on a BD FACSAria II. Every sorted population had a purity above 98%. PBMCs were isolated immediately by Lymphoprep density gradient centrifugation and stained directly without culture. To minimize batch effects, samples were stained and sorted in pairs, one healthy donor with one patient per experiment.

This sample was included in a study of beta chain features in type 1 diabetes (dated by TCRdb to the late 2010s). For the wider study: Patients and healthy donors did not differ in mean age, gender distribution, total cell number or subset yield. A total of about 110,000,000 sorted cells were examined across all samples, and a strong correlation was observed between cell number per subset and RNA yield. In the study, TCRB repertoires of sorted circulating CD4+ T cell subsets from recently diagnosed type 1 diabetes patients were compared with those of matched healthy donors. Naive and central memory subsets were obtained from all 30 or so donors, but regulatory and stem cell-like memory subsets were isolated from only 8 patients and roughly eight healthy donors.

All of the isolated RNA was reverse transcribed with the High Capacity cDNA Reverse Transcription Kit, so expressed TCRB transcripts were sequenced. Deep immunoSEQ sequencing was performed on naive, central memory and regulatory T cell samples, with an average of roughly 4 million total reads per sample. Sorted cells were lysed in RLT buffer, and RNA was extracted using DNase-treated RNeasy Micro or Mini kits according to cell number. To prevent cross-contamination, every cell subset was processed on its own, while patient and healthy donor samples were processed together. Using the immunoSEQ multiplex PCR, TCRB sequences were amplified from cDNA into 87-bp fragments spanning the CDR3 region. Amplicons were sequenced on the Illumina HiSeq platform. Turning to the authors' computational methods: PCR bias was corrected computationally using synthetic template baselines, and reads within Hamming distance 2 were collapsed, with unmergeable singletons discarded. By aligning reads against IMGT, V, D and J genes, CDR3 length, and insertions or deletions at six rearrangement sites were assigned. Within each subset, clonotype counts were normalized to the number of sorted cells before true diversity and Gini coefficients were calculated with the tcR R package. The overlap coefficient, calculated on TCRB nucleotide sequences, was used to measure repertoire sharing. Out-of-frame TCRB sequences from naive cells were analyzed as a proxy for the pre-selection repertoire. TCRdb took over this immuneACCESS table, retaining in-frame rearrangements with V and J assigned. Such tables are incomplete; in checked studies, under half of the missing clones stem from an unresolved V gene, and the remainder is unexplained. V and J calls and clone size follow that table, whereas D and trimming were derived from the DNA. This sample holds about 660,000 clones; roughly an eighth were observed only once. The ten biggest clones cover 0.035% to 0.045% of the sample.

Results the study describes overall, beyond this receptor: Sequencing cDNA rather than genomic DNA could over-represent highly expressing activated cells, although activation and CD3 levels did not differ between groups. Naive, central memory and regulatory TCRB repertoires appeared to be more alike among patients than among healthy donors. Shorter templates might be favored by PCR, yet because patient and control samples were amplified and corrected together, any such skew would affect both groups equally. HLA sub-analyses involved small numbers of individuals, so any influence of HLA type on TCRB rearrangement remained unresolved. In all four CD4+ subsets, TCRB CDR3 length was moderately but significantly shorter in type 1 diabetes patients. At VDJ recombination sites, patients with type 1 diabetes made fewer insertions and deleted more nucleotides, a pattern implying thymic rearrangement abnormalities.

Source material: naive CD4+ T cells from blood. The cell subset or site label corresponds to: true naive CD4+ T cells. The chain couples TRBV28 to TRBJ2-2; 7 bases in the middle match TRBD1. The receptor comes from a man younger than 30 with type 1 diabetes. The CDR3 corresponds to CASSWGQRKELFF. The nucleotides read TGTGCCAGCAGTTGGGGACAGCGTAAGGAGCTGTTTTTT.